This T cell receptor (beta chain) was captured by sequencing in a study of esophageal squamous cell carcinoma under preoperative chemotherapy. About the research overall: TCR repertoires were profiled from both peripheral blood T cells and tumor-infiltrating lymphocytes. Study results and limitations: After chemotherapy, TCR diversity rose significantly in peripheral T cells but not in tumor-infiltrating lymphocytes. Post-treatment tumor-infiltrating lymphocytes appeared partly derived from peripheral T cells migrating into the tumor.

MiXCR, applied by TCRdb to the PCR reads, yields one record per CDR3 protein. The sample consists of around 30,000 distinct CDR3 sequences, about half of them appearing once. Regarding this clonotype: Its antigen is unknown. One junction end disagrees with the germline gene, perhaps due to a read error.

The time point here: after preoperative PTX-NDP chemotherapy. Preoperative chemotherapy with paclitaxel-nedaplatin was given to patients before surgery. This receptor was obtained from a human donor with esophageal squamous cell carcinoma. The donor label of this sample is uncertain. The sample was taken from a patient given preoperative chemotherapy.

This CDR3 reads CASSATSGGTTDTQYF. CDR3 nucleotides: TGTGCCAGCAGCGCCACGAGCGGGGGAACCACAGATACGCAGTACTTT. This chain uses TRBV12-3 or TRBV12-4 with TRBJ2-3; 8 bases fit TRBD2. This CDR3 is built from 16 residues.